Listed below are T cell receptor beta chains from one sample, sequenced in a study of molecular identifiers for immune sequencing clone quantification. TCRdb reprocessed the PCR reads with MiXCR, giving one entry per CDR3 protein. This table holds about 320,000 distinct CDR3 sequences, about 21% found once. The specimen was naive CD8+ T cells from blood, with Jurkat cell RNA spiked in. Receptor source: a human donor in good health. Some libraries in this study had Jurkat cell RNA spiked in. Each CDR3 is given with its conserved first and last residue. A D gene is named only where the DNA matches it firmly. The size field is filled for only some rows; it gives once, few, many or a size class.

V gene	D gene	clone size	J gene	CDR3 DNA	CDR3 protein
TRBV29-1	TRBD2	many	TRBJ2-7	TGCAGCGTGGACGGGACTAGCGGGGGCGGGGAGCAGTACTTC	CSVDGTSGGGEQYF
TRBV7-9	TRBD2	few	TRBJ2-3	TGTGCCAGCAGCTTAAAGCGGGAGGGCACAGATACGCAGTATTTT	CASSLKREGTDTQYF
TRBV6-1	NA	many	TRBJ1-2	TGTGCCAGCAGTGAAGCGGGCCGGTTTTCTAACTATGGCTACACCTTC	CASSEAGRFSNYGYTF
TRBV7-9	NA	many	TRBJ2-2	TGTGCCAGCAGCACAAGACTGGCCGAGAACACCGGGGAGCTGTTTTTT	CASSTRLAENTGELFF
TRBV5-3	TRBD1	many	TRBJ1-1	TGTGCCAGAAGAGGAGACTCAGAGACAGGGGGCGCGAATTCGGACACTGAAGCTTTCTTT	CARRGDSETGGANSDTEAFF
TRBV30	TRBD2	NA	TRBJ2-1	TGTGCCTGGAGTGTCGGTAGCGGGAGTAAAAATGAGCAGTTCTTC	CAWSVGSGSKNEQFF
TRBV2	NA	NA	TRBJ1-2	TGTGCCAGCAGGGACGGAGCTAACTATGGCTACACCTTC	CASRDGANYGYTF
TRBV6-5	NA	many	TRBJ2-6	TGTGCCAGCCACTCGGGCTCCGGGGCCAACGTCCTGACTTTC	CASHSGSGANVLTF
TRBV4-1	TRBD1	once	TRBJ2-3	TGCGCCAGCAGCCAGACAGGGTATAGCACAGATACGCAGTGTTTT	CASSQTGYSTDTQCF
TRBV7-9	NA	many	TRBJ1-1	TGTGCCAGCAGCTTATACTCCCGTGAAGCTTTCTTT	CASSLYSREAFF
TRBV20-1	NA	many	TRBJ1-1	TGCAGTGCTAGGTTCGGGGGCGATACTGAAGCTTTCTTT	CSARFGGDTEAFF
TRBV5-6	NA	many	TRBJ2-7	TGTGCCAGCAGCTCGGGGGGCACAGGGGTCTACGAGCAGTACTTC	CASSSGGTGVYEQYF
TRBV5-8	NA	many	TRBJ2-7	TGTGCCAGCAGCTTGAGGGTAGGGGAGACGTCGGCCTACGAGCAGTACTTC	CASSLRVGETSAYEQYF
TRBV29-1	TRBD1	many	TRBJ2-5	TGCAGCGCTATATATCTCGCGACAGGGAAAGAGACCCAGTACTTC	CSAIYLATGKETQYF
TRBV20-1	NA	many	TRBJ2-7	TGCAGTGCTAGGGCTATTGGGTCCTACGAGCAGTACTTC	CSARAIGSYEQYF
TRBV7-8	NA	many	TRBJ2-1	TGTGCCAGCAGCATTTTACCGGGACAAAGAATACTGAATGAGCAGTTCTTC	CASSILPGQRILNEQFF
TRBV7-9	NA	many	TRBJ1-6	TGTGCCAGCAGCCAAACAGGACAGCTTTCACCCCTCCACTTT	CASSQTGQLSPLHF
TRBV7-9	NA	NA	TRBJ2-7	TGTGCCAGCAGCTTAGTATCGGGTGACTCCTCCTACGAGCAGTACTTC	CASSLVSGDSSYEQYF
TRBV28	TRBD1	many	TRBJ1-4	TGTGCCAGCAGTTTATGGGACAGGGCAGGTGAAAAACTGTTTTTT	CASSLWDRAGEKLFF
TRBV19	NA	many	TRBJ2-7	TGTGCCAGTAGTATAGCGACCAGAAGCCCCTACGAGCAGTACTTC	CASSIATRSPYEQYF
TRBV24-1	TRBD2	many	TRBJ2-2	TGTGCCACCAGTGATTTACTAGCGGGCGGGGAGCTGTTTTTT	CATSDLLAGGELFF
TRBV12-3/TRBV12-4	TRBD2	NA	TRBJ2-1	TGTGCCAGCAGTTCGCCCCGGACTAGCAGGAATGAGCAGTTCTTC	CASSSPRTSRNEQFF
TRBV12-3/TRBV12-4	NA	few	TRBJ2-1	TGTGCCAGCAGTTTGGAAACACTCTATGAGCAGTTCTTC	CASSLETLYEQFF
TRBV29-1	NA	NA	TRBJ2-7	TGCAGCGTTGAAAGTGGGCGGAGACACGAGCAGTACTTC	CSVESGRRHEQYF
TRBV12-3/TRBV12-4	NA	many	TRBJ1-1	TGTGCCAGCAGTCCGTCATATGGACGCCTGAACACTGAAGCTTTCTTT	CASSPSYGRLNTEAFF
TRBV7-9	NA	few	TRBJ2-1	TGTGCCAGCAGATCACGGTCGGGGGTCGACAATGAGCAGTTCTTC	CASRSRSGVDNEQFF
TRBV19	NA	NA	TRBJ1-1	TGTGCCAGTAGTATAGGCCCGCAGGCCCGCTATACTCCTCACACTGAAGCTTTCTTT	CASSIGPQARYTPHTEAFF
TRBV20-1	NA	NA	TRBJ1-5	TGCAGTGCTAGTCGGGACACCATCCGCCCCAATCGGCCCCAGCATTTT	CSASRDTIRPNRPQHF
TRBV4-3	NA	NA	TRBJ2-7	TGCGCCGGCAGCCATTGGGGGGGCGCCTACGAGCAGTACTTC	CAGSHWGGAYEQYF
TRBV28	NA	many	TRBJ2-3	TGTGCCAGCAGTTGGACTATCTTTGGCACAGATACGCAGTATTTT	CASSWTIFGTDTQYF
TRBV9	TRBD2	many	TRBJ2-3	TGTGCCAGCAGCGGAGCGGGGTTCACAGATACGCAGTATTTT	CASSGAGFTDTQYF
TRBV19	TRBD2	NA	TRBJ2-7	TGTGCCACCTCAGTGGCTAGCGGCCACTACGAGCAGTACTTC	CATSVASGHYEQYF
TRBV30	NA	NA	TRBJ1-3	TGTGCCTGGAGTGGAGACCCAACCTCTGAAAACACCATATATTTT	CAWSGDPTSENTIYF
TRBV4-2	NA	NA	TRBJ2-7	TGTGCCAGCAGCCAAGATCGGGGGTTCTACGAGCAGTGCTTC	CASSQDRGFYEQCF
TRBV7-6	TRBD2	NA	TRBJ2-5	TGTGTCAGCAGCTTAGCTAGCGGGGCAACCATGAAGGAGACCCAGTACTTC	CVSSLASGATMKETQYF
TRBV20-1	NA	many	TRBJ2-2	TGCAGTGCTAGGGACAACATGAGTCCCGGGGAGCTGTTTTTT	CSARDNMSPGELFF
TRBV18	NA	few	TRBJ2-3	TGTGCCAGCTCACCACCGTTTGGGGGGCTTAGCACAGATACGCAGTATTTT	CASSPPFGGLSTDTQYF
TRBV5-6	NA	many	TRBJ1-4	TGTGCCAGCAGCTTACTGCCCAGTAATGAAAAACTGTTTTTT	CASSLLPSNEKLFF
TRBV11-2	NA	many	TRBJ2-7	TGTGCCAGCAGCCCGACGTTACGGGCGCACGAGCAGTACTTC	CASSPTLRAHEQYF
TRBV29-1	TRBD1	many	TRBJ1-1	TGCAGCGTTCCGACAGGGAGTACTGAAGCTTTCTTT	CSVPTGSTEAFF
TRBV11-2	NA	few	TRBJ2-7	TGTGCCAGCAGCGGCTGGGACGAGCAGTACTTC	CASSGWDEQYF
TRBV29-1	TRBD2	many	TRBJ2-5	TGCAGCGTTAACGGACTAGCAAGATCGTCCGAGACCCAGTACTTC	CSVNGLARSSETQYF
TRBV7-6	NA	many	TRBJ1-1	TGTGCCAGCAGCTCCGGGGGGTCGCTCACTGAAGCTTTCTTT	CASSSGGSLTEAFF
TRBV14	NA	few	TRBJ1-4	TGTGCCAGCAGCCGAGACTGGGGAGATGAAAAACTGTTTTTT	CASSRDWGDEKLFF
TRBV7-9	TRBD1	many	TRBJ2-5	TGTGCCAGCCGTGAGGGGGCCTTCCAAGAGACCCAGTACTTC	CASREGAFQETQYF
TRBV13	NA	many	TRBJ1-2	TGTGCCAGCAGCTTAGACGGGGTCGGCTACACCTTC	CASSLDGVGYTF
TRBV20-1	NA	NA	TRBJ2-4	TGCAGTGCTAGAGATCTTTCGGCCCCGGACGAAGCCAAAAACACTCAGTACTTC	CSARDLSAPDEAKNTQYF
TRBV5-1	NA	many	TRBJ2-7	TGCGCCAGCAGTTCCCATGAACGCCGCGAGCAGTACTTC	CASSSHERREQYF
TRBV27	TRBD2	once	TRBJ2-7	TGTGCCAGCAGTCCAGGGACTAACTACGGGCAGTACTTC	CASSPGTNYGQYF
TRBV11-2	NA	many	TRBJ2-2	TGTGCCGTTGGGGGACACTACACGAACACCGGGGAGCTGTTTTTT	CAVGGHYTNTGELFF
TRBV7-9	TRBD2	many	TRBJ2-3	TGTGCCAGCAGCACCACGGTAGCGGGAGGAAAAACAGATACGCAGTATTTT	CASSTTVAGGKTDTQYF
TRBV25-1	NA	NA	TRBJ2-7	TGTGCCAGCAGTGAGGCAGGGCCCGAGCAGTACTTC	CASSEAGPEQYF
TRBV20-1	NA	many	TRBJ1-1	TGCAGTGCTAGCGACCGAATGCACACTGAAGCTTTCTTT	CSASDRMHTEAFF